A single sample gave rise to the 28 T cell receptor beta chains below, sequenced in a study of cytomegalovirus exposure and HLA in healthy donors (TCRdb year 2017). The library relied on the immunoSEQ multiplex PCR assay. A mixture of 60 forward primers for TCR Vbeta segments and 13 reverse primers for TCR Jbeta segments was used in the multiplex PCR. TCRdb's version of the immuneACCESS table is confined to in-frame rearrangements and falls short of the full clone set. An unresolved V gene accounts for under half of the shortfall where checked; the remainder is of unknown origin. The sample data list 150,000 to 200,000 clones, and roughly 75% of these were observed just once. About 8% of the sample is held by the ten biggest clonotypes. Sequencing was carried out using PBMCs. The receptors derive from a woman in her thirties or forties in good health and CMV-seropositive.

This clone was recorded once. V gene TRBV19 combines with J gene TRBJ2-1, with no clear D. With 6 bases removed from V and 4 bases from J, the gap between germline ends came to 19 bases. CDR3 length: 16 residues. Germline lookup yields CDR1 LNHDA and CDR2 SQIVND (reference sequence). CDR3 coding DNA: TGTGCCAGTAGGCCTTCCCTAGTAATTAGTTACAATGAGCAGTTCTTC. Its protein is CASRPSLVISYNEQFF.

The chain is built from TRBV28 and TRBJ1-5; no clear D. The germline V gene has CDR1 MDHEN and CDR2 SYDVKM. Deletions cut 6 bases from V and 3 bases from J, with 6 bases between. CDR3 length: 12 amino acids. The CDR3 DNA reads as TGTGCCAGCAGGGAGGTCAATCAGCCCCAGCATTTT. This encodes CASREVNQPQHF.

The rearrangement joins TRBV28 to TRBJ1-2, with no clear D. The CDR3 runs to 13 residues. V gave up 3 bases and J gave up 4 bases, with 9 bases separating them. Germline V lookup: CDR1 MDHEN, CDR2 SYDVKM. The CDR3 reads CASSFEQIYGYTF. The CDR3 DNA is TGTGCCAGCAGTTTTGAACAAATCTATGGCTACACCTTC.

V gene TRBV20-1 combines with J gene TRBJ2-1; tentative D call: TRBD2 (6 bases). The CDR3 is 11 amino acids. The germline gives CDR1 DFQATT, CDR2 SNEGSKA (reference sequence). Trimming left V 5 bases short and J 12 bases short, with 14 bases between. This CDR3 reads CSAEGGLPQFF. CDR3 bases: TGCAGTGCTGAGGGTGGACTACCGCAGTTCTTC.

Turning to this clone: Other DNA sequences of this sample code for an identical CDR3. The chain carries TRBV9 and TRBJ2-2; TRBD1 aligns across 8 bases. This CDR3 is 14 amino acids long. CDR1 is SGDLS and CDR2 is YYNGEE in the germline V gene. The junction had 3 bases not matched to a gene; V was cut back by 3 bases and J by 5 bases. The DNA of the CDR3 is TGTGCCAGCAGCGCCCGACAGGGGACCGGGGAGCTGTTTTTT. Translated, it gives CASSARQGTGELFF.

A single count supports this clone. This rearrangement joins TRBV6-5 to TRBJ1-2; D call uncertain. From germline, CDR1 is MNHEY and CDR2 SVGAGI. Trimming took 0 bases from V and 5 from J, leaving 7 bases between them. This CDR3 comprises 13 residues. CDR3 bases: TGTGCCAGCAGTTACTCGACTGGTTATGGCTACACCTTC. As protein: CASSYSTGYGYTF.

In DNA form, the CDR3 reads TGTGCCAGCAGGACGACAGGGAATAATTCACCCCTCCACTTT. Protein: CASRTTGNNSPLHF. The chain couples TRBV7-9 to TRBJ1-6; TRBD1 matches 7 bases. The CDR3 extends over 14 amino acids. Germline V gives CDR1 SEHNR, CDR2 FQNEAQ (reference sequence). V lost 6 bases, J lost 5 bases, and 4 bases stayed unmatched.

The chain links TRBV11-2 to TRBJ2-1; the match to TRBD2 covers 7 bases. The CDR3 has 16 residues. Germline V gene sequence: CDR1 SGHAT, CDR2 FQNNGV. Trimming at V came to 5 bases and at J to 6 bases, leaving 13 bases not matched to a gene. CDR3 DNA sequence: TGTGCCAGCAGCCTTCCGGGACTACTCAACCTCAATGAGCAGTTCTTC. Protein sequence: CASSLPGLLNLNEQFF.

The rearrangement uses TRBV9 and TRBJ1-2, with 11 bases matching TRBD1. The ends lost 2 bases at V and 0 bases at J; junction bases unmatched: 3. Germline CDR1 and CDR2: SGDLS and YYNGEE. This CDR3 spans 16 amino acids. DNA for the CDR3: TGTGCCAGCAGCGTTGGACAGGGGGCGACTAACTATGGCTACACCTTC. This codes for CASSVGQGATNYGYTF.

The genes are TRBV4-2 and TRBJ2-1; 12 positions agree with TRBD2. The trim removed 7 bases at V and 9 bases at J, leaving 7 bases unmatched. In germline, CDR1 is LGHNA, CDR2 YNFKEQ. The CDR3 consists of 14 residues. This chain's CDR3 is CASTLAGGSFEQFF. CDR3 DNA sequence: TGTGCCAGCACACTAGCGGGAGGTTCCTTTGAGCAGTTCTTC.

This clone was observed once. The gene calls are TRBV5-1 and TRBJ1-4; 7 nucleotides align to TRBD1. J lost 5 bases, V lost 0 bases, and 1 base had no gene match. This CDR3 contains 14 residues. Germline assignment: CDR1 SGHRS and CDR2 YFSETQ. CDR3 bases: TGCGCCAGCAGCTTGGGACAGGGAAATGAAAAACTGTTTTTT. It specifies CASSLGQGNEKLFF.

Only one count was recorded for this clone. The rearrangement uses TRBV5-5 and TRBJ2-5, with 11 bases aligning to TRBD2. Germline V lookup: CDR1 SGHKS, CDR2 YYEKEE (reference sequence). The CDR3 loop spans 15 amino acids. V lost 4 bases to trimming and J lost 2 bases; unmatched junction nucleotides: 4. In DNA form, the CDR3 reads TGTGCCAGCAGCCGGACTAGCGGGTTTCAAGAGACCCAGTACTTC. It is translated as CASSRTSGFQETQYF.

This chain joins TRBV7-2 and TRBJ2-2; D is possibly TRBD2 (6 bases). There are 15 residues in the CDR3. Trimming removed 1 base from V and 1 base from J, with 7 bases in between. CDR1 and CDR2 from the germline V gene are SGHTA and FQGNSA. The CDR3, as DNA: TGTGCCAGCAGCTTAGAGGGACTGAACACCGGGGAGCTGTTTTTT. This encodes CASSLEGLNTGELFF.

Here the CDR3 reads CASSFGLAGGTEGKNIQYF. The CDR3 nucleotides are TGCGCCAGCAGCTTCGGACTAGCGGGAGGGACCGAGGGTAAAAACATTCAGTACTTC. V and J are TRBV5-1 and TRBJ2-4, with 15 bases identical to TRBD2. With V trimmed by 2 bases and J by 4 bases, 10 bases remained unmatched. CDR3 length equals 19 residues. Germline CDR1 SGHRS, CDR2 YFSETQ.

The chain uses TRBV29-1 and TRBJ1-1, with TRBD1 matching over 7 bases. Per germline, CDR1 SQVTM and CDR2 ANQGSEA. CDR3 length: 13 amino acids. Trimming at V came to 6 bases and at J to 4 bases, leaving 8 bases not matched to a gene. CDR3: CSVDDRVGTEAFF. Here the CDR3 DNA reads TGCAGCGTGGATGACAGGGTAGGCACTGAAGCTTTCTTT.

The J gene is TRBJ1-1, the V gene TRBV5-4; D possibly corresponds to TRBD1 (5 bases). Trimming removed 4 bases from V and 7 bases from J, with 14 bases in between. The CDR3 covers 13 residues. Looked up from germline, CDR1 is SGHNT and CDR2 is YYREEE (reference sequence). The CDR3 protein is CASSHPDRYEAFF. DNA for the CDR3: TGTGCCAGCAGCCATCCAGACAGATATGAAGCTTTCTTT.

The chain carries TRBV7-9 and TRBJ1-2; D may be TRBD1 (6 bases). The V and J ends lost 5 bases and 7 bases respectively, with 17 bases between them. The CDR3 extends over 14 amino acids. Looked up from germline, CDR1 is SEHNR and CDR2 is FQNEAQ (reference sequence). The DNA of the CDR3 is TGTGCCAGCAGCCCTTCACAACAGGGAAGTGGCTACACCTTC. Translated, it gives CASSPSQQGSGYTF.

CDR3 DNA sequence: TGTGCCAGCAGCTTAAAGAGGGCAGGGGGGTCCTACAATGAGCAGTTCTTC. This gives the protein CASSLKRAGGSYNEQFF. This rearrangement joins TRBV7-2 to TRBJ2-1, with D possibly TRBD1 on 7 matching bases. Germline V CDR1 and CDR2: SGHTA, FQGNSA. The V and J ends lost 2 bases and 1 base respectively, with 15 bases between them. CDR3 length: 17 residues.

The chain uses TRBV5-1 and TRBJ2-5; D not certain. Near its end, the DNA agrees better with TRBJ2-7, so the J call may be wrong. The CDR3 is 13 residues long. Germline V CDR1 and CDR2: SGHRS, YFSETQ. The CDR3 DNA reads TGCGCCAGCAGCCCGCCGTCCCCCTACGAGCAGTACTTC. Translated: CASSPPSPYEQYF.

In nucleotides, the CDR3 is TGCGCCAGCAGGTCGACAGGGGGCTTTTACGAGCAGTACTTC. Protein product: CASRSTGGFYEQYF. The gene calls are TRBV5-1 and TRBJ2-7; 10 nucleotides align to TRBD1. CDR1 and CDR2 from the germline V gene are SGHRS and YFSETQ. Unmatched junction bases numbered 6, after V lost 5 bases and J lost 4 bases. The CDR3 sequence is 14 residues long.

This chain's CDR3 is CASSVSRDYGYTF. In DNA, the CDR3 is TGTGCCAGCAGTGTAAGCAGGGACTATGGCTACACCTTC. The genes are TRBV6-1 and TRBJ1-2; possible D gene TRBD1, 5 bases. The CDR3 contains 13 residues. V was trimmed by 4 bases and J by 3 bases, leaving 9 bases between them. CDR1 and CDR2 from the germline V gene are MNHNS and SASEGT.

This sequence joins TRBV18 and TRBJ2-3; D is undetermined. Germline-derived CDR1 and CDR2 are KGHSH and LQKENI. The CDR3 totals 15 residues. V lost 6 bases, J lost 0 bases, and 13 bases lay in between. The chain's CDR3 is CASSQKATSTDTQYF. CDR3 coding DNA: TGTGCCAGCTCCCAAAAGGCGACAAGCACAGATACGCAGTATTTT.

This chain uses TRBV19 with TRBJ2-7; 7 bases agree with TRBD2. Germline values: CDR1 LNHDA, CDR2 SQIVND (reference sequence). With 8 bases clipped from V and 0 bases from J, the junction kept 10 bases outside the gene matches. The CDR3 has 15 amino acids. The CDR3 coding sequence is TGTGCCAGTCGACTCTCGGGCGGGAGCTCCTACGAGCAGTACTTC. Encoded protein: CASRLSGGSSYEQYF.

This chain joins TRBV28 and TRBJ1-3; 8 bases map to TRBD1. The CDR3 consists of 14 residues. The trim removed 6 bases at V and 2 bases at J, leaving 3 bases unmatched. The germline CDR1 and CDR2 sequences are MDHEN and SYDVKM. The CDR3 DNA follows: TGTGCCAGCAGACAGGGGGGGCCTGGAAACACCATATATTTT. The encoded protein is CASRQGGPGNTIYF.

V and J are TRBV28 and TRBJ2-7; unclear D gene. Germline V gene data show CDR1 as MDHEN and CDR2 as SYDVKM. The CDR3 spans 17 residues. The V end was cut by 6 bases, the J end by 2 bases, with 23 bases between. DNA of the CDR3: TGTGCCAGCAGCGCTCTACAGATTCCCCCAGCTACCTACGAGCAGTACTTC. Translated, it gives CASSALQIPPATYEQYF.

The chain couples TRBV14 to TRBJ1-4, with 8 bases aligning to TRBD1. V was clipped by 4 bases and J by 7 bases; unmatched bases: 5. CDR3 length: 14 amino acids. Germline CDR1 reads SGHDN; CDR2 reads FVKESK. CDR3 nucleotides: TGTGCCAGCAGCCCACAGGGGGAATTTGAAAAACTGTTTTTT. Residues: CASSPQGEFEKLFF.

This chain joins TRBV19 and TRBJ1-2, with D unresolved. CDR3 length: 14 amino acids. Germline V gene data show CDR1 as LNHDA and CDR2 as SQIVND (reference sequence). V was shortened by 4 bases and J by 2 bases, with 11 bases between the two germline ends. DNA for the CDR3: TGTGCCAGTAGTAACTTGGCGGGGAACTATGGCTACACCTTC. It encodes CASSNLAGNYGYTF. Using reference TRBV19 and TRBJ1-2 for the parts outside the CDR3, the full variable domain is DGGITQSPKYLFRKEGQNVTLSCEQNLNHDAMYWYRQDPGQGLRLIYYSQIVNDFQKGDIAEGYSVSREKKESFPLTVTSAQKNPTAFYLCASSNLAGNYGYTFGSGTRLTVV.

The chain combines TRBV6-1 with TRBJ1-2; D not certain. There are 15 residues in the CDR3. Germline CDR1 reads MNHNS; CDR2 reads SASEGT. Deletions cut 3 bases from V and 3 bases from J, with 14 bases between. This chain's CDR3 is CASSDRGRVDYGYTF. The CDR3 DNA follows: TGTGCCAGCAGTGACCGAGGGCGTGTTGACTATGGCTACACCTTC.